The rows below give T cell receptor beta chains drawn from one sample of a study of metastatic and nonmetastatic thyroid tumors. Using MiXCR, TCRdb reanalyzed the PCR reads. The profile shows tens of thousands of clones, around 13% of them singletons. The sequenced material came from blood. The receptors derive from a female donor with papillary thyroid cancer or a benign thyroid nodule (not recorded which). Some clones in this sample may be carry-over from other donors' samples. Both conserved end residues are part of each CDR3. Fields, in order: V gene, J gene, D gene, clone size, CDR3 protein, CDR3 DNA. A D gene is named only where the DNA matches it firmly. Rows give clone size only sometimes, using once, few, many, or a class for an expanded clone.

V: TRBV5-6
J: TRBJ1-2
D: -
size: many
CDR3: CASSLGSGGYYGYTF
DNA: TGTGCCAGCAGCTTGGGGTCGGGCGGGTACTATGGCTACACCTTC

V: TRBV28
J: TRBJ2-1
D: -
size: many
CDR3: CASSYSFAPYNEQFF
DNA: TGTGCCAGCAGTTACTCCTTTGCTCCCTACAATGAGCAGTTCTTC

V: TRBV11-1
J: TRBJ1-2
D: -
size: many
CDR3: CASSSILYGYTF
DNA: TGTGCCAGCAGCTCCATCCTCTACGGCTACACCTTC

V: TRBV5-1
J: TRBJ2-1
D: -
size: many
CDR3: CASSRTGRRDNEQFF
DNA: TGCGCCAGCTCCAGGACAGGTCGGAGGGACAATGAGCAGTTCTTC

V: TRBV2
J: TRBJ1-3
D: -
size: -
CDR3: CASSESLGCQRSGNTIYF
DNA: TGTGCCAGCAGTGAAAGCCTGGGCTGTCAACGCTCTGGAAACACCATATATTTT

V: TRBV5-1
J: TRBJ2-2
D: -
size: many
CDR3: CASSSSSEGAQTGELFF
DNA: TGCGCCAGCAGCTCCTCTAGCGAGGGGGCCCAAACCGGGGAGCTGTTTTTT

V: TRBV7-2
J: TRBJ1-5
D: -
size: -
CDR3: CASSLVDDQPQRF
DNA: TGCGCCAGCAGCTTAGTAGACGATCAGCCCCAGCGTTTT

V: TRBV7-9
J: TRBJ1-2
D: -
size: many
CDR3: CASSLEDSWGGYTF
DNA: TGTGCCAGCAGCTTAGAAGACTCCTGGGGAGGCTACACCTTC

V: TRBV7-8
J: TRBJ2-1
D: -
size: -
CDR3: CASSLTARGEQFF
DNA: TGTGCCAGCAGCTTAACCGCACGGGGTGAGCAGTTCTTC

V: TRBV6-1
J: TRBJ2-3
D: -
size: -
CDR3: CASSEVWGGGSTDTHYF
DNA: -

V: TRBV12-3/TRBV12-4
J: TRBJ2-1
D: TRBD2
size: many
CDR3: CASSPSGGREQFF
DNA: TGTGCCAGCAGCCCTAGCGGGGGGAGGGAGCAGTTCTTC

V: TRBV7-9
J: TRBJ2-4
D: -
size: many
CDR3: CASSPPTVSIQYF
DNA: TGTGCCAGCAGCCCCCCGACAGTTTCCATTCAGTACTTC

V: TRBV29-1
J: TRBJ1-2
D: TRBD1
size: many
CDR3: CSVGNRDRGYGYTF
DNA: TGCAGCGTTGGGAATCGAGACAGGGGCTATGGCTACACCTTC

V: TRBV6-1
J: TRBJ1-2
D: -
size: medium-sized
CDR3: CASRFRGGSYTF
DNA: TGTGCCAGCAGATTCCGGGGGGGGAGCTACACCTTC

V: TRBV18
J: TRBJ1-6
D: TRBD1
size: many
CDR3: CASSGQGNSPLHF
DNA: TGTGCCAGCTCAGGACAGGGGAACTCACCCCTCCACTTT

V: TRBV2
J: TRBJ1-5
D: TRBD1
size: many
CDR3: CASSQGAGVYSNQPQHF
DNA: TGTGCCAGCAGTCAGGGGGCAGGGGTCTATAGCAATCAGCCCCAGCATTTT

V: TRBV10-1
J: TRBJ1-1
D: -
size: many
CDR3: CASSGTSSTEAFF
DNA: TGCGCCAGCAGTGGGACATCTTCCACTGAAGCTTTCTTT

V: TRBV11-2
J: TRBJ2-2
D: TRBD2
size: many
CDR3: CASSRTSGRATGELFF
DNA: TGTGCCAGCAGCCGAACTAGCGGGAGGGCCACCGGGGAGCTGTTTTTT

V: TRBV28
J: TRBJ1-5
D: TRBD1
size: many
CDR3: CASSLFRQGTQPQHF
DNA: TGTGCCAGCAGTCTTTTTCGACAGGGGACTCAGCCCCAGCATTTT

V: TRBV6-5
J: TRBJ1-3
D: -
size: medium-sized
CDR3: CASSYSTAFSGNTIYF
DNA: TGTGCCAGCAGTTACTCGACAGCGTTCTCTGGAAACACCATATATTTT

V: TRBV19
J: TRBJ1-5
D: -
size: many
CDR3: CASSGTANQPQHF
DNA: TGTGCCAGTAGTGGGACCGCAAATCAGCCCCAGCATTTT

V: TRBV6-2/TRBV6-3
J: TRBJ1-6
D: TRBD1
size: medium-sized
CDR3: CASTIGTGTGPLHF
DNA: TGTGCCAGCACTATCGGGACAGGGACTGGCCCCCTCCACTTT

V: TRBV4-3
J: TRBJ1-1
D: -
size: many
CDR3: CASSAQGRTEAFF
DNA: TGCGCCAGCAGCGCACAGGGACGGACTGAAGCTTTCTTT